This T cell receptor beta chain derives from a study of shared clonotypes between healthy human individuals. Study donors comprised healthy, HIV-negative adults devoid of recent acute infection or vaccination. For each subset, genomic DNA was distributed in equal portions over several immunoSEQ plates. Clones were read by immunoSEQ multiplex PCR, and TCRdb kept only the in-frame ones, dropping some. The sample records fewer than 600,000 clones, roughly 80% being singletons. The CDR3 totals 14 residues. Deletions cut 1 base from V and 4 bases from J, with 8 bases between. Looked up from germline, CDR1 is SGHDN and CDR2 is FVKESK.

The origin of this receptor is a woman in her 40s in good health. Some clones in this sample may be carry-over from other donors' samples. Sequenced input: PBMCs. This chain uses TRBV14 with TRBJ1-3; D is unresolved. DNA of the CDR3: TGTGCCAGCAGCCAAGCCAGTCCGGGAAACACCATATATTTT. The encoded protein is CASSQASPGNTIYF.